This is a list of T cell receptor beta chains from one sample in a study of T-cell reconstitution after alpha-beta-depleted transplantation in children. TCRdb re-called the PCR reads through MiXCR, storing one row per CDR3 protein. The sample has 380,000 or so distinct CDR3 sequences, 10% to 15% seen once. The source was PBMCs, collected from the stem cell graft. The receptors shown here come from a human donor who donated a stem cell graft to a child with Fanconi anemia. Both conserved end residues are part of each CDR3. A D gene is named only where the DNA matches it firmly. Part of the rows lack a size; the others show once, few, many or a class for expanded clones.

V gene,J gene,D gene,clone size,CDR3 DNA,CDR3 protein
TRBV20-1,TRBJ1-4,TRBD1,many,TGCAGTGCTTCCGGACAGGGTCAACATGAAAAACTGTTTTTT,CSASGQGQHEKLFF
TRBV5-1,TRBJ1-2,.,few,TGCGCCAGCAGCCCCGGGGACATTGCCCGCCATGGCTACACCTTC,CASSPGDIARHGYTF
TRBV18,TRBJ2-3,.,few,TGTGCCAGCTCTGGGCAGCGCACAGATACGCAGTATTTT,CASSGQRTDTQYF
TRBV5-1,TRBJ2-1,.,.,TGCGCCAGCAGCTTGGGACCAACTCAACTCCACAATGAGCAGTTCTTC,CASSLGPTQLHNEQFF
TRBV7-8,TRBJ1-2,.,.,TGTGCCAGCAGCCCCTTGAGGACGGCTGGCTACACCTTC,CASSPLRTAGYTF
TRBV2,TRBJ2-7,.,few,TGTGCCAGTAGCCTTGGGGGGCACTCCTACGAGCAGTACTTC,CASSLGGHSYEQYF
TRBV28,TRBJ1-1,.,few,TGTGCCAGCAGTAACGGGGTCATGAAAGCTTTCTTT,CASSNGVMKAFF
TRBV28,TRBJ2-5,.,few,TGTGCCAGCAGACCCTCCAGGGGACAAGAGACCCAGTACTTC,CASRPSRGQETQYF
TRBV4-2,TRBJ2-2,.,many,TGTGCCAGCAGTCAAGGACCGATTTCGAACACCGGGGAGCTGTTTTTT,CASSQGPISNTGELFF
TRBV4-1,TRBJ1-6,.,.,TGCGCCAGCAGCCAAGCCAGGGATTCACCCCTCCACTTT,CASSQARDSPLHF
TRBV20-1,TRBJ2-7,.,few,TGCAGTGCTACGCTCCCCGGGGCCCCAACGCCCTACGAGCAGTACTTC,CSATLPGAPTPYEQYF
TRBV5-1,TRBJ1-1,.,many,TGCGCCAGCAGCACCTACGGGACGGGACTTGAAGCTTTCTTT,CASSTYGTGLEAFF
TRBV3-1,TRBJ2-5,.,many,TGTGCCAGCAGTTCGGGCGGGGGCCGCTCCGAGACCCAGTACTTC,CASSSGGGRSETQYF
TRBV3-1,TRBJ2-5,.,.,TGTGCCAGCAGTCCCAGTAGCGGAGGTGAGACCCAGTACTTC,CASSPSSGGETQYF
TRBV4-2,TRBJ1-6,.,few,TGTGCCAGCAGCCAAGATGACGTCGTGGGGCCCCTCCACTTT,CASSQDDVVGPLHF
TRBV7-9,TRBJ2-5,.,.,TGTGCCAGCAGCTTGGAGGGGCTGAGCGAGACCCAGTACTTC,CASSLEGLSETQYF
TRBV28,TRBJ2-5,TRBD2,few,TGTGCCAGCACCCCGACTAGCGGGAAGACCCAGTACTTC,CASTPTSGKTQYF
TRBV7-8,TRBJ2-3,TRBD2,many,TGTGCCAGCAGCTCCCTAGCGGGGAGGTGGGCAGATACGCAGTATTTT,CASSSLAGRWADTQYF
TRBV5-1,TRBJ2-2,.,.,TGCGCCAGCAGGAGGGATGATGCCGGGGAGCTGTTTTTT,CASRRDDAGELFF
TRBV7-8,TRBJ2-5,.,.,TGTGCCAGCAGCTTAAGCCGGGTGGGAAAGACCCAGTACTTC,CASSLSRVGKTQYF
TRBV7-3,TRBJ2-1,.,.,TGTGCCAGCAGCTTAAGTCCGATTTACAATGAGCAGTTCTTC,CASSLSPIYNEQFF
TRBV12-3/TRBV12-4,TRBJ1-4,TRBD1,many,TGTGCCAGCGCGGGACAGCAAACTGAAAAACTGTTTTTT,CASAGQQTEKLFF
TRBV10-3,TRBJ2-7,.,few,TGTGCCATCAGTGAGTCGCAGGGGCGACCCCCCTACGAGCAGTACTTC,CAISESQGRPPYEQYF
TRBV5-1,TRBJ2-3,TRBD1,.,TGCGCCAGCAGCCATGGGACAGCAGACACAGATACGCAGTATTTT,CASSHGTADTDTQYF
TRBV30,TRBJ2-5,.,few,TGTGCCTGGAGGACAGCACAAGAGACCCAGTACTTC,CAWRTAQETQYF
TRBV7-6,TRBJ1-3,.,.,TGTGCCAGCAGTGCCACAAGGGACGTCGGAAACACCATATATTTT,CASSATRDVGNTIYF
TRBV4-3,TRBJ2-1,.,many,TGCGCCAGCAGCCAAGAAAGTGGGGATGAGCAGTTCTTC,CASSQESGDEQFF
TRBV12-3/TRBV12-4,TRBJ1-2,.,few,TGTGCCAGCAGCCCCGGGAGGGTCGAGTATGGCTACACCTTC,CASSPGRVEYGYTF
TRBV5-1,TRBJ2-1,TRBD1,many,TGCGCCAGCGGACCAGGGACAGGGAGCAATGAGCAGTTCTTC,CASGPGTGSNEQFF
TRBV4-2,TRBJ2-5,TRBD2,many,TGTGCCAGCAGCCAAGGGGCGGGGGGGGAAGAGACCCAGTACTTC,CASSQGAGGEETQYF
TRBV7-8,TRBJ1-2,.,few,TGTGCCAGCAGTTTAAGACAAGGCTCCTATGGCTACACCTTC,CASSLRQGSYGYTF
TRBV28,TRBJ1-2,.,.,TGTGCCAGCAGTCTAATCGGTCTCGATGACTATGGCTACACCTTC,CASSLIGLDDYGYTF
TRBV29-1,TRBJ1-4,.,few,TGCAGCGTCGGGCAGAATAATGAAAAACTGTTTTTT,CSVGQNNEKLFF
TRBV20-1,TRBJ2-3,TRBD2,many,TGCAGTGCCACTCCGGGACTAGCGGGGGGGCAAGATACGCAGTATTTT,CSATPGLAGGQDTQYF
TRBV27,TRBJ2-3,TRBD2,many,TGTGCCAGCAGTTTACTAGCGGGGGGTCCCAAGGGGCAGTATTTT,CASSLLAGGPKGQYF
TRBV5-1,TRBJ1-1,TRBD1,few,TGCGCCAGCAGCAGGGACAGTCTTGGGAACACTGAAGCTTTCTTT,CASSRDSLGNTEAFF
TRBV28,TRBJ2-2,.,.,TGTGCCAGCAGTTATGCGGGGCGGTCGAACACCGGGGAGCTGTTTTTT,CASSYAGRSNTGELFF
TRBV21-1,TRBJ1-5,.,.,TGTGCCAGCAGCCGGGGGGACAGGCCCCAGCATTTT,CASSRGDRPQHF
TRBV4-3,TRBJ1-2,.,few,TGCGCCAGCAGCCAAGAGGGGGCAGGGGACTATGGCTACACCTTC,CASSQEGAGDYGYTF
TRBV5-1,TRBJ1-3,TRBD1,.,TGCGCCAGCAGCTTCCGGGACAGGCAAGACGAGGGAACTGGAAACACCATATATTTT,CASSFRDRQDEGTGNTIYF
TRBV24-1,TRBJ2-2,TRBD1,.,TGTGCCACCAGTGATGGTGGGACAGGGGCGAACACCGGGGAGCTGTTTTTT,CATSDGGTGANTGELFF
TRBV10-1,TRBJ2-2,.,few,TGCGCCAGCAGTGGCAAAGAAGCCGGGGAGCTGTTTTTT,CASSGKEAGELFF
TRBV15,TRBJ1-6,TRBD1,.,TGTGCCACCAGCAGAGATCAGGGACAGGGTGATTCACCCCTCCACTTT,CATSRDQGQGDSPLHF
TRBV5-1,TRBJ2-5,TRBD1,many,TGCGCCAGCAGCTTAGGGGACAGGCTCCAAGAGACCCAGTACTTC,CASSLGDRLQETQYF
TRBV12-3/TRBV12-4,TRBJ2-2,TRBD2,few,TGTGCCAGCAGGATAGCGGGGGGGCTTTCCGGGGAGCTGTTTTTT,CASRIAGGLSGELFF
TRBV11-1,TRBJ1-2,.,.,TGTGCCAGCAGCTTCCCCGCTAGGGGCTACACCTTC,CASSFPARGYTF
TRBV3-1,TRBJ1-6,.,.,TGTGCCAGCAGCCCAACTACAGGGCACAATTCACCCCTCCACTTT,CASSPTTGHNSPLHF
TRBV3-1,TRBJ2-3,TRBD2,.,TGTGCCAGCAGCCAGGCTAGCGGGGGGGGGATTACGCAGTATTTT,CASSQASGGGITQYF
TRBV6-2/TRBV6-3,TRBJ2-7,.,.,TGTGCCAGCAGTTACCCAGGGCCCGGAGAGCAGTACTTC,CASSYPGPGEQYF
TRBV11-2,TRBJ2-7,.,few,TGTGCCAGCAGCTCGCCCCCAAACTACGAGCAGTACTTC,CASSSPPNYEQYF
TRBV20-1,TRBJ2-1,.,.,TGCAGTGCTAGAGCCCCTGTGGGGTACGAGCAGTTCTTC,CSARAPVGYEQFF
TRBV12-3/TRBV12-4,TRBJ2-2,TRBD1,.,TGTGCCAGCAGCCCCGGACAGGTTTCTGAGGAGCTGTTTTTT,CASSPGQVSEELFF
TRBV27,TRBJ1-4,TRBD1,few,TGTGCCAGCAGTTTAGTTCAGGGGGTAGGAAAACTGTTTTTT,CASSLVQGVGKLFF
TRBV7-6,TRBJ2-6,TRBD1,.,TGTGCCAGCAGCTTGACGACAGGGCCCCACTCTGGGGCCAACGTCCTGACTTTC,CASSLTTGPHSGANVLTF
TRBV5-5,TRBJ2-1,TRBD1,.,TGTGCCAGCAGCCCGGGACAGCTATACAATGAGCAGTTCTTC,CASSPGQLYNEQFF
TRBV7-9,TRBJ2-1,.,many,TGTGCCAGCAGCTTAGCAGGGCCGGGCGAGCAGTTCTTC,CASSLAGPGEQFF
TRBV20-1,TRBJ1-6,.,.,TGCAGTGCTCGGGCGACAGACTCCTATAATTCACCCCTCCACTTT,CSARATDSYNSPLHF
TRBV12-3/TRBV12-4,TRBJ1-1,TRBD1,few,TGTGCCAGCAGTCCCGGGACAGGGAGCACTGAAGCTTTCTTT,CASSPGTGSTEAFF
TRBV14,TRBJ2-7,TRBD2,.,TGTGCCAGCAGCCCGAGACTAGCGGGTAACTACGAGCAGTACTTC,CASSPRLAGNYEQYF
TRBV2,TRBJ2-5,.,few,TGTGCCAGCAATCTGTTCGGGATGAGAGAGACCCAGTACTTC,CASNLFGMRETQYF